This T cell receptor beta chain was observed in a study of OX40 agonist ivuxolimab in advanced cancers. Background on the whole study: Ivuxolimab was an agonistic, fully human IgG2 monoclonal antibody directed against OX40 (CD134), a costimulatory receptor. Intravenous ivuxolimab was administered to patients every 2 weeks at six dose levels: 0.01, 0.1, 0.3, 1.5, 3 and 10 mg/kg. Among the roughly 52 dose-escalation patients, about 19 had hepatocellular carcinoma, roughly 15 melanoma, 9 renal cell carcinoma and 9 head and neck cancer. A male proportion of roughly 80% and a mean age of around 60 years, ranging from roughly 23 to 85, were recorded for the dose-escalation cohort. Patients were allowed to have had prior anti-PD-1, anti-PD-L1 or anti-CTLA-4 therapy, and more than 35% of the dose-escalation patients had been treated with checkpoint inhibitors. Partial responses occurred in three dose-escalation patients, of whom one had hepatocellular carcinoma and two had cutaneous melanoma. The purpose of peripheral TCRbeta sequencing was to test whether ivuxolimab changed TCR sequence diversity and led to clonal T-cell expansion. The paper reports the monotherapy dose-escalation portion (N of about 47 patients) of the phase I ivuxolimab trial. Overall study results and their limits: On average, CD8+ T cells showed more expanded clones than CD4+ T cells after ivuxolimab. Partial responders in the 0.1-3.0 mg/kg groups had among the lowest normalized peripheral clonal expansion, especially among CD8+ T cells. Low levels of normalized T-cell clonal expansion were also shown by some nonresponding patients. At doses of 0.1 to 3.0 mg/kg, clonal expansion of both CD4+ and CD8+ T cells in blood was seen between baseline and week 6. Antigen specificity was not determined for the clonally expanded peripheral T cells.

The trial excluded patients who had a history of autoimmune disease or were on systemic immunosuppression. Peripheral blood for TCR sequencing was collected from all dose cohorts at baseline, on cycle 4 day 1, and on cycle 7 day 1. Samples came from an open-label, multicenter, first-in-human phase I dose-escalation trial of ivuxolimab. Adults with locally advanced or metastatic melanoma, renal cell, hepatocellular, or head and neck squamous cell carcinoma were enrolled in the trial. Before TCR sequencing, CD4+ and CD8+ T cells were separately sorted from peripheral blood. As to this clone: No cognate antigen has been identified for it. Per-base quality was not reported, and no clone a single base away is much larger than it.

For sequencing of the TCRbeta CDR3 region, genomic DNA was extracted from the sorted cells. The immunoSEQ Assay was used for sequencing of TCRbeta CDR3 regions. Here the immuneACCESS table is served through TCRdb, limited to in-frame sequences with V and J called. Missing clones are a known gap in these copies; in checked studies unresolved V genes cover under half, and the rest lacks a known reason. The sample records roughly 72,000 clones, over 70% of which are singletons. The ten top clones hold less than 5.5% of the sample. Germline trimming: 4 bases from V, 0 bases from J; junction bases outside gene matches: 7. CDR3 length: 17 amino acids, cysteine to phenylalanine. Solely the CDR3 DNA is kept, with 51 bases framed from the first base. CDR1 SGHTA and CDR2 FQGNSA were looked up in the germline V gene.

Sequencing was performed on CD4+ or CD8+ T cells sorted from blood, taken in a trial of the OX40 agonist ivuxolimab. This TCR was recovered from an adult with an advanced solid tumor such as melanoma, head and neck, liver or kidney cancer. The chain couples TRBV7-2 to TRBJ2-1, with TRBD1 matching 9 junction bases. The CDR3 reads CASSSGQGMSSYNEQFF. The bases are TGTGCCAGCAGCTCAGGACAGGGGATGAGCTCCTACAATGAGCAGTTCTTC.